Below, 14 T cell receptor beta chains from the same sample are listed, as sequenced in a study of T cell repertoires in cytomegalovirus infection. TCRdb redid the calling of the reads with MiXCR, one entry per CDR3 protein. The data show under 850,000 distinct CDR3 sequences, 35% to 40% seen once. Sequenced input: PBMCs. These receptors all stem from a human donor in good health (CMV status not recorded). Some clones in this sample may be carry-over from other donors' samples.

This clonotype was counted at least ten times. This chain uses TRBV7-2 with TRBJ2-7, with 7 bases identical to TRBD2. V shed 3 bases and J 3 bases; nucleotides not matched to a gene: 8. This CDR3 contains 15 residues. CDR1 SGHTA and CDR2 FQGNSA come from the germline V gene. The CDR3 nucleotides read TGTGCCAGCAGCTTTCGACTAGCTGCTTTCTACGAGCAGTACTTC. Residues: CASSFRLAAFYEQYF. Based on the CDR3 plus reference TRBV7-2 and TRBJ2-7, the full variable domain is GAGVSQSPSNKVTEKGKDVELRCDPISGHTALYWYRQSLGQGLEFLIYFQGNSAPDKSGLPSDRFSAERTGGSVSTLTIQRTQQEDSAVYLCASSFRLAAFYEQYFGPGTRLTVT.

A few counts support this clonotype. J is TRBJ2-5 and V is TRBV5-6; possibly TRBD1 for D (5 bases). CDR1 SGHDT and CDR2 YYEEEE come from the germline V gene. V was shortened by 4 bases and J by 1 base, with 8 bases between the two germline ends. This CDR3 has 13 residues. The CDR3 DNA is TGTGCCAGCAGCCGACAGCCCCAAGAGACCCAGTACTTC. It codes for CASSRQPQETQYF.

The chain employs TRBV28 and TRBJ2-7; D is unclear. V lost 4 bases and J lost 3, with 7 bases in between. The CDR3 runs to 12 residues. Germline V CDR1 and CDR2: MDHEN, SYDVKM. In nucleotides, the CDR3 is TGTGCCAGCAGTTGGAACAGCTACGAGCAGTACTTC. This gives the protein CASSWNSYEQYF. The whole variable domain, remainder taken from reference TRBV28 and TRBJ2-7, is DVKVTQSSRYLVKRTGEKVFLECVQDMDHENMFWYRQDPGLGLRLIYFSYDVKMKEKGDIPEGYSVSREKKERFSLILESASTNQTSMYLCASSWNSYEQYFGPGTRLTVT.

The chain uses TRBV20-1 and TRBJ2-5; D ambiguous. Germline CDR1 is DFQATT and CDR2 is SNEGSKA (reference sequence). The CDR3 is made up of 13 amino acids. Trimming took off 0 bases at V and 0 bases at J, with 5 bases between the two ends. The CDR3 reads CSARDWHQETQYF. DNA of the CDR3: TGCAGTGCTAGAGATTGGCACCAAGAGACCCAGTACTTC.

As regards this clonotype: Given the absence of the conserved phenylalanine or tryptophan at the CDR3 end, a read error is likely. This rearrangement joins TRBV19 to TRBJ2-4; TRBD1 agrees at 8 bases. V was clipped by 2 bases and J by 4 bases; unmatched bases: 7. The CDR3 has 16 amino acids. Germline assignment: CDR1 LNHDA and CDR2 SQIVND (reference sequence). CDR3: CASSIRTGGKKNIQYL. In nucleotides, the CDR3 is TGTGCCAGTAGTATACGAACAGGGGGTAAGAAAAACATTCAGTACTTA.

The chain recombines TRBV25-1 with TRBJ2-1; 13 bases are shared with TRBD2. Germline V CDR1 and CDR2: MGHDK, SYGVNS. This CDR3 region has 16 residues. The junction had 2 bases not matched to a gene; V was cut back by 3 bases and J by 3 bases. The CDR3 bases are TGTGCCAGCAGTGACGGACTAGCGGGAGTCTACAATGAGCAGTTCTTC. This encodes CASSDGLAGVYNEQFF.

The J gene is TRBJ1-2, the V gene TRBV29-1; 9 bases line up with TRBD1. V dropped 4 bases and J dropped 5; count of bases not matched to a gene: 8. The CDR3 consists of 14 residues. Germline CDR1 reads SQVTM; CDR2 reads ANQGSEA. The chain's CDR3 is CSVGLRDREYGYTF. CDR3 nucleotide sequence: TGCAGCGTTGGCTTACGGGACAGGGAGTATGGCTACACCTTC. Full variable domain (rest looked up from reference TRBV29-1 and TRBJ1-2): SAVISQKPSRDICQRGTSLTIQCQVDSQVTMMFWYRQQPGQSLTLIATANQGSEATYESGFVIDKFPISRPNLTFSTLTVSNMSPEDSSIYLCSVGLRDREYGYTFGSGTRLTVV.

The gene calls are TRBV6-2 or TRBV6-3 and TRBJ1-5; D remains unclear. CDR1 MNHEY and CDR2 SVGEGT come from the germline V gene. The V end lost 6 bases, the J end lost 5 bases, and 11 bases lay between the germline ends. CDR3 length equals 13 residues. The CDR3 nucleotides are TGTGCCAGCAGGCGGGCAGTGGATCAGCCCCAGCATTTT. Translated, it gives CASRRAVDQPQHF.

The CDR3 region has the DNA TGTGCCAGCAGGGGCGTCGGGGTTCGGGGTTACGAGCAGTACTTC. It encodes CASRGVGVRGYEQYF. The chain carries TRBV3-1 and TRBJ2-7; weak D call: TRBD2 (5 bases). Germline-derived CDR1 and CDR2 are LGHDT and YNNKEL (reference sequence). This CDR3 region has 15 residues. Deletions cut 6 bases from V and 4 bases from J, with 19 bases between.

This chain connects TRBV12-3 or TRBV12-4 to TRBJ1-5; a possible D gene is TRBD1 (5 bases). The CDR3 is 15 amino acids. Deletions cut 0 bases from V and 7 bases from J, with 13 bases between. For the CDR3, the DNA is TGTGCCAGCAGTTTAGCTTCAGGGTTGAGGCAGCCCCAGCATTTT. This translates into CASSLASGLRQPQHF.

The chain couples TRBV28 to TRBJ2-1; D unresolved. The CDR3 sequence is 11 residues long. Germline V gene data show CDR1 as MDHEN and CDR2 as SYDVKM. Between the trimmed V and J ends, which lost 1 base and 15 bases, there was a span of 10 bases. The CDR3 coding sequence is TGTGCCAGCAGTTTATCCCAGGTCCGGTTCTTC. Translation gives CASSLSQVRFF.

In this sample, this clonotype turned up a few times. The chain combines TRBV28 with TRBJ1-3, with D hard to call. Germline V gene lookup returns CDR1 MDHEN and CDR2 SYDVKM. The V gene lost 8 bases and the J gene lost 2 bases, with 13 bases spanning the gap. The CDR3 consists of 14 residues. Written as DNA, the CDR3 is TGTGCCAGCGCTCTGGCGGGCCCTGGAAACACCATATATTTT. Amino acid sequence: CASALAGPGNTIYF. The whole variable domain, filled in from reference TRBV28 and TRBJ1-3, reads DVKVTQSSRYLVKRTGEKVFLECVQDMDHENMFWYRQDPGLGLRLIYFSYDVKMKEKGDIPEGYSVSREKKERFSLILESASTNQTSMYLCASALAGPGNTIYFGEGSWLTVV.

This clonotype was recorded a few times. The V gene is TRBV25-1, the J gene TRBJ2-1; no definite D call. Trimming left V 4 bases short and J 8 bases short, with 6 bases between. The CDR3 spans 11 residues. Per the germline V gene, CDR1 is MGHDK and CDR2 is SYGVNS. CDR3 bases: TGTGCCAGCAGTGTCGGGCATGAGCAGTTCTTC. Translation: CASSVGHEQFF.

The chain carries TRBV3-1 and TRBJ2-2, with D possibly being TRBD2 (6 bases). The CDR3 is 16 amino acids. Germline assignment: CDR1 LGHDT and CDR2 YNNKEL (reference sequence). The V gene lost 6 bases and the J gene lost 0 bases, with 14 bases spanning the gap. CDR3 amino acids: CASRGGGNSNTGELFF. The DNA of the CDR3 is TGTGCCAGCAGAGGTGGGGGGAACTCGAACACCGGGGAGCTGTTTTTT.